This TCR beta chain was captured by sequencing in a study of blood T cell repertoires in COVID-19. In the study overall: Sites in the United States, Italy and Spain provided acute and convalescent COVID-19 samples. The analysed material was cDNA or gDNA that came from T cells, B-cell-depleted T cells, or PBMCs.

Under the authors' procedure: Reference gene primer amplification yielded estimated nucleated cell counts. The repertoire was sequenced with immunoSEQ multiplex PCR; TCRdb's copy has only in-frame clones and lacks some. V and J calls and clone size are copied from that table; D and trimming were computed from the DNA. The table lists 70,000 to 85,000 clones, roughly four fifths of them singletons. The CDR3 extends over 13 amino acids. The germline V gene encodes CDR1 MGHRA and CDR2 YSYEKL. The ends were cut back, 0 bases at V and 8 bases at J, with 11 bases in the middle. V usage is TRBV4-1 and J usage is TRBJ2-7; D is possibly TRBD1 (5 bases). The sequencing sample was made of peripheral blood. The sequence came from a human donor in a cohort sampled during active COVID-19. The CDR3 DNA follows: TGCGCCAGCAGCCAAGAACAGGTTGGGAAGCAGTACTTC. The encoded protein is CASSQEQVGKQYF.